The 26 T cell receptor beta chains reported below all come from one sample, sequenced in a study of blood T cell repertoires in COVID-19. Assay: immunoSEQ multiplex PCR; the TCRdb copy retains only in-frame clones and omits some. This table holds roughly 200,000 clones, roughly 88% found once. Input material: peripheral blood. The source of these receptors is a human donor with active or convalescent COVID-19. The donor label of this sample is uncertain.

The CDR3 coding sequence is TGCAGTGCAAACTCACTAAATACGCAGTATTTT. The encoded protein is CSANSLNTQYF. The chain uses TRBV20-1 and TRBJ2-3; D is uncertain. Trimming removed 6 bases at V and 7 bases at J, with 11 bases between. CDR3 size: 11 residues. Per germline, CDR1 DFQATT and CDR2 SNEGSKA (reference sequence).

The chain carries TRBV7-9 and TRBJ1-4; no firm D call. The CDR3 contains 11 residues. V shed 5 bases and J shed 7 bases, with 5 bases lying between them. Germline V gene lookup returns CDR1 SEHNR and CDR2 FQNEAQ (reference sequence). DNA for the CDR3: TGTGCCAGCAGCCGGGGTGAAAAACTGTTTTTT. Protein: CASSRGEKLFF. The full variable domain, in which reference TRBV7-9 and TRBJ1-4 provide the parts outside the CDR3, is DTGVSQNPRHKITKRGQNVTFRCDPISEHNRLYWYRQTLGQGPEFLTYFQNEAQLEKSRLLSDRFSAERPKGSFSTLEIQRTEQGDSAMYLCASSRGEKLFFGSGTQLSVL.

This clone was seen once. V usage is TRBV10-3 and J usage is TRBJ1-6; D is uncertain. The CDR3 runs 13 residues. V was pared by 6 bases and J by 13 bases, with 16 bases between. The germline V gene encodes CDR1 ENHRY and CDR2 SYGVKD. Here the CDR3 reads CAISPDKEDPLHF. In DNA, the CDR3 is TGTGCCATCAGCCCAGACAAGGAGGATCCCCTCCACTTT.

This clone was counted only a few times. This chain joins TRBV30 and TRBJ1-6, with D maybe TRBD1 (6 bases). There are 13 residues in the CDR3. The ends were cut back, 5 bases at V and 4 bases at J, with 9 bases in the middle. Germline V CDR1 and CDR2: GTSNPN, SVGIG (reference sequence). The CDR3 nucleotides are TGTGCCTGGCGGGGACAATATAATTCACCCCTCCACTTT. Protein product: CAWRGQYNSPLHF.

The CDR3 region has the DNA TGTGCCAGCAGTGAAGGTACAGGGGGCTCCTATAATTCACCCCTCCACTTT. As protein: CASSEGTGGSYNSPLHF. V is TRBV25-1 and J is TRBJ1-6, with TRBD1 identical over 8 bases. Germline trimming cut 2 bases from V and 0 bases from J; bases unmatched to any gene: 3. CDR3 length equals 17 residues. Germline V lookup: CDR1 MGHDK, CDR2 SYGVNS.

J is TRBJ1-6 and V is TRBV4-1; no clear D gene. This CDR3 has 16 amino acids. Germline CDR1 MGHRA, CDR2 YSYEKL. V was clipped by 3 bases and J by 7 bases, with 16 bases between them. The CDR3 sequence: CASSHARTGWNSPLHF. Written as DNA, the CDR3 is TGCGCCAGCAGCCACGCCCGGACGGGATGGAATTCACCCCTCCACTTT.

This clone was observed a few times. V and J are TRBV2 and TRBJ2-3, with TRBD2 matching over 9 bases. CDR1 and CDR2 (germline): SNHLY, FYNNEI. The CDR3 covers 15 residues. The V segment lost 5 bases and the J segment 5 bases; nucleotides outside the gene matches: 8. The CDR3 loop is CASSLSGGGGDTQYF. The DNA of the CDR3 is TGTGCCAGCAGTCTTAGCGGGGGTGGTGGAGATACGCAGTATTTT.

The chain links TRBV7-2 to TRBJ2-2; TRBD2 agrees at 7 bases. This CDR3 region has 19 residues. The V and J ends lost 0 bases and 0 bases, in that order; junction bases with no gene match: 10. Germline lookup yields CDR1 SGHTA and CDR2 FQGNSA. In nucleotides, the CDR3 is TGTGCCAGCAGCTTAGCGCGGCGGGGGAGCACCCCGAACACCGGGGAGCTGTTTTTT. Its protein is CASSLARRGSTPNTGELFF.

The rearrangement links TRBV10-1 to TRBJ1-5, with 7 positions matching TRBD1. Germline V gene data show CDR1 as WNHNN and CDR2 as SYGVQD (reference sequence). The CDR3 has 16 residues. V lost 1 base, J lost 3 bases, and 6 bases stayed unmatched. The CDR3 region is CASSEYQGGSNQPQHF. CDR3 coding DNA: TGCGCCAGCAGTGAGTATCAGGGGGGCTCCAATCAGCCCCAGCATTTT.

The rearrangement links TRBV4-1 to TRBJ1-4; possibly TRBD1 for D (6 bases). Trimming took 3 bases from V and 5 from J, leaving 10 bases between them. Per germline, CDR1 MGHRA and CDR2 YSYEKL. This CDR3 has 14 amino acids. CDR3 in amino acids: CASSHHRENEKLFF. CDR3 nucleotide sequence: TGCGCCAGCAGCCATCACAGGGAGAATGAAAAACTGTTTTTT.

The CDR3 region is CASSLGVAGDLRQYF. DNA of the CDR3: TGTGCCAGCAGCTTGGGAGTAGCGGGGGACCTCCGGCAGTACTTC. The chain combines TRBV5-4 with TRBJ2-7, with 9 bases aligning to TRBD2. There are 15 residues in the CDR3. J gave up 9 bases and V 0 bases, and 10 bases lay outside the gene matches. From germline, CDR1 is SGHNT and CDR2 YYREEE (reference sequence).

This chain links TRBV27 with TRBJ2-5, with a possible D match to TRBD1 (6 bases). From germline, CDR1 is MNHEY and CDR2 SMNVEV (reference sequence). The V and J ends lost 5 bases and 2 bases respectively, with 15 bases between them. This CDR3 is 15 amino acids long. The CDR3 bases are TGTGCCAGCAGTCCCTTCCTACAGGGACAAGAGACCCAGTACTTC. It encodes CASSPFLQGQETQYF.

This clone was recorded once. This chain connects TRBV3-1 (or the pseudogene TRBV3-2) to TRBJ2-1, with a possible D match to TRBD2 (5 bases). The V end was cut by 4 bases, the J end by 10 bases, with 14 bases between. Germline CDR1 and CDR2: LGHDT and YNNKEL (reference sequence). The CDR3 length is 13 residues. CDR3 sequence: CASSLSRTGEQFF. DNA of the CDR3: TGTGCCAGCAGCCTGTCGAGGACTGGGGAGCAGTTCTTC.

Worth noting for this clone: An end of the junction does not agree with germline; a read error may underlie this. The chain recombines TRBV5-1 with TRBJ1-2; D possibly corresponds to TRBD1 (6 bases). The CDR3 is 11 residues long. Looked up from germline, CDR1 is SGHRS and CDR2 is YFSETQ. The DNA of the CDR3 is TGCGCCAGCCGACTTGGTAGGACAGTCCTCTTC. It codes for CASRLGRTVLF.

As to this clone: Other DNA sequences from this sample encode an identical CDR3 as well. The V call is TRBV6-5, the J call TRBJ2-1, with D possibly being TRBD1 (5 bases). Trimming left V 5 bases short and J 3 bases short, with 5 bases between. Germline CDR1 is MNHEY and CDR2 is SVGAGI. The CDR3 covers 12 residues. The CDR3 DNA reads as TGTGCCAGCAGTACAGGCTACAATGAGCAGTTCTTC. Its translation: CASSTGYNEQFF.

The gene calls are TRBV6-1 and TRBJ1-5; possibly TRBD1 for D (6 bases). The CDR3 is made up of 16 amino acids. CDR1 is MNHNS and CDR2 is SASEGT in the germline V gene. The germline V and J ends were trimmed by 0 bases and 5 bases, with 14 bases remaining between them. CDR3 in DNA: TGTGCCAGCAGTGAAGCTTGGGCAGGGGAACATCAGCCCCAGCATTTT. Translated, it gives CASSEAWAGEHQPQHF.

In this sample, this clone turned up once. The V gene is TRBV27, the J gene TRBJ2-7; TRBD1 aligns across 8 bases. The CDR3 covers 16 residues. The junction had 12 bases not matched to a gene; V was cut back by 5 bases and J by 3 bases. Germline V gene lookup returns CDR1 MNHEY and CDR2 SMNVEV (reference sequence). CDR3 nucleotide sequence: TGTGCCAGCAGTCCTACCGGGACAGGTAACAGCTACGAGCAGTACTTC. This gives the protein CASSPTGTGNSYEQYF.

The J gene is TRBJ1-5, the V gene TRBV5-4; 7 nucleotides match TRBD1. The V and J ends lost 3 bases and 5 bases, in that order; junction bases with no gene match: 8. In germline, CDR1 is SGHNT, CDR2 YYREEE (reference sequence). This CDR3 contains 15 residues. The CDR3 protein is CASSSYRGLDQPQHF. CDR3 DNA: TGTGCCAGCAGCTCGTACAGGGGCTTGGATCAGCCCCAGCATTTT.

In this sample, this clone turned up a few times. The rearrangement uses TRBV6-2 or TRBV6-3 and TRBJ1-2, with TRBD1 as a possible D gene (6 bases). The germline gives CDR1 MNHEY, CDR2 SVGEGT. V was cut by 2 bases and J by 7 bases, with 11 bases left in between. CDR3 length equals 13 residues. This CDR3 is CASSYNDRPGYTF. CDR3 DNA sequence: TGTGCCAGCAGTTACAACGACAGGCCTGGCTACACCTTC.

The chain links TRBV27 to TRBJ2-2; a weak D match, TRBD2 (7 bases). The CDR3 consists of 14 residues. CDR1 is MNHEY, CDR2 SMNVEV, per germline (reference sequence). Trimming pared 7 bases from V and 5 bases from J, leaving 14 bases between. Here the CDR3 reads CASILRGGTGELFF. As DNA, the CDR3 is TGTGCCAGCATCCTTAGGGGGGGTACCGGGGAGCTGTTTTTT.

V and J are TRBV5-1 and TRBJ2-5; 10 bases are shared with TRBD2. This CDR3 has 15 residues. Germline CDR1 reads SGHRS; CDR2 reads YFSETQ. V lost 2 bases, J lost 5 bases, and 6 bases stayed unmatched. CDR3 sequence (DNA): TGCGCCAGCAGCTTAGGGACTAGCGCTGAGGAGACCCAGTACTTC. This codes for CASSLGTSAEETQYF.

This clone was counted once. J is TRBJ2-1 and V is TRBV4-3, with TRBD1 matching 7 bases. Germline CDR1 reads LGHNA; CDR2 reads YSLEER. Germline trimming cut 0 bases from V and 5 bases from J; bases unmatched to any gene: 7. This CDR3 is built from 16 residues. CDR3 sequence (DNA): TGCGCCAGCAGCCAAGATAAGGGGGCGCAGAACAATGAGCAGTTCTTC. Encoded protein: CASSQDKGAQNNEQFF.

This chain links TRBV28 with TRBJ2-5; D not certain. Germline V gene data show CDR1 as MDHEN and CDR2 as SYDVKM. The CDR3 spans 14 residues. V was trimmed by 1 base and J by 5 bases, leaving 11 bases between them. DNA for the CDR3: TGTGCCAGCAGTTTATCGGCAGAGCGCGAGACCCAGTACTTC. Its translation is CASSLSAERETQYF.

This clone was picked up a small number of times. The chain employs TRBV6-2 or TRBV6-3 and TRBJ2-4, with TRBD2 matching over 11 bases. Losses at the gene ends were 2 bases for V and 0 bases for J; bases not matched to a gene: 6. Germline CDR1 reads MNHEY; CDR2 reads SVGEGT. CDR3 length: 18 residues. Here the CDR3 DNA reads TGTGCCAGCAGTTACGGGATAGCGGGAGGGCTAGCCAAAAACATTCAGTACTTC. Its protein product is CASSYGIAGGLAKNIQYF.

The chain links TRBV6-5 to TRBJ1-4; D gene unclear. V was shortened by 2 bases and J by 8 bases, with 6 bases between the two germline ends. Germline loops: CDR1 MNHEY, CDR2 SVGAGI. This CDR3 has 12 amino acids. The CDR3 sequence: CASSYPGEKLFF. Here the CDR3 DNA reads TGTGCCAGCAGTTACCCCGGGGAAAAACTGTTTTTT.

This clone occurred a few times. The chain is built from TRBV20-1 and TRBJ1-2, with 7 bases matching TRBD1. Trimming took 3 bases from V and 7 from J; bases not matched to a gene: 5. This CDR3 is 12 amino acids long. Germline V gene data show CDR1 as DFQATT and CDR2 as SNEGSKA (reference sequence). The CDR3 DNA follows: TGCAGTGCTAGTAGACAGGGAATTGGCTACACCTTC. Protein product: CSASRQGIGYTF.